This entry lists 26 T cell receptor beta chains sequenced from one sample in a study of CD4 T cells in relation to SARS-CoV-2 and coronaviruses. The antigens these receptors bind are not known. Before the COVID-19 pandemic, during about 2011-2019, CD4+ T cells were taken from unexposed donors. Isolation of CD4+ T cells took place after less than 11 days in culture. Only in-frame clones appear in the TCRdb table, and some are missing; sequencing was by immunoSEQ multiplex PCR. The table has 21,000 or so clones, more than 65% seen once. Sequenced: CD4+ T cells from PBMCs, cultured in vitro. The receptors originated from a human donor in good health.

V and J are TRBV5-1 and TRBJ2-7, with D tentatively TRBD1 (6 bases). The CDR3 is 15 residues long. Deletions cut 1 base from V and 3 bases from J, with 14 bases between. Germline CDR1 and CDR2: SGHRS and YFSETQ. CDR3 region: CASSLTSGVGYEQYF. CDR3 in DNA: TGCGCCAGCAGCTTGACCTCAGGGGTGGGCTACGAGCAGTACTTC.

As regards this clone: Other DNA sequences in this sample translate to the same CDR3. The CDR3 is CASSRRGGTEAFF. CDR3 nucleotides: TGTGCCAGCAGCCGAAGGGGTGGCACTGAAGCTTTCTTT. J is TRBJ1-1 and V is TRBV3-1 (or the pseudogene TRBV3-2), with D perhaps matching TRBD1 (5 bases). The CDR3 consists of 13 residues. The germline CDR1 and CDR2 sequences are LGHDT and YNNKEL (reference sequence). V shed 4 bases and J shed 4 bases, with 10 bases lying between them.

V and J are TRBV10-2 and TRBJ2-1; 10 bases agree with TRBD2. The junction had 8 bases not matched to a gene; V was cut back by 4 bases and J by 8 bases. This CDR3 has 15 amino acids. In germline, CDR1 is WSHSY, CDR2 SAAADI. For the CDR3, the DNA is TGCGCCAGCAGTGTTCTTAGCGGGAGGAACGATGAGCAGTTCTTC. Amino acid sequence: CASSVLSGRNDEQFF.

The rearrangement joins TRBV6-1 to TRBJ1-1; D gene ambiguous. The V gene lost 2 bases and the J gene lost 5 bases, with 12 bases spanning the gap. The germline V gene has CDR1 MNHNS and CDR2 SASEGT. This CDR3 is built from 14 residues. The CDR3 DNA sequence: TGTGCCAGCAGTGAATTGGACGGGTCGACTGAAGCTTTCTTT. This translates into CASSELDGSTEAFF.

This clone has only one observation. The chain links TRBV6-2 or TRBV6-3 to TRBJ2-1, with TRBD1 identical over 10 bases. CDR3 length: 16 residues. Germline CDR1 is MNHEY and CDR2 is SVGEGT. Trimming cost V 7 bases and J 6 bases; bases outside gene matches: 12. The CDR3 protein is CASTPRGQGNGNEQFF. CDR3 nucleotides: TGTGCCAGCACCCCCAGGGGACAGGGGAACGGCAATGAGCAGTTCTTC.

CDR3 coding DNA: TGTGCCAGCAGTTTCTGGGGACTAGCGGTCCCGAGGACCGGGGAGCTGTTTTTT. Protein sequence: CASSFWGLAVPRTGELFF. This chain joins TRBV27 and TRBJ2-2, with 11 nucleotides matching TRBD2. Germline trimming cut 3 bases from V and 5 bases from J; bases unmatched to any gene: 11. This CDR3 spans 18 amino acids. Germline V lookup: CDR1 MNHEY, CDR2 SMNVEV (reference sequence).

The chain is built from TRBV24-1 and TRBJ2-3; D is uncertain. Germline V gives CDR1 KGHDR, CDR2 SFDVKD. CDR3 length: 17 residues. Trimming removed 3 bases from V and 4 bases from J, with 19 bases in between. Here the CDR3 reads CATSDPTSLKHSDTQYF. For the CDR3, the DNA is TGTGCCACCAGTGATCCCACGTCACTAAAGCACTCAGATACGCAGTATTTT.

The chain employs TRBV14 and TRBJ2-7, with 9 bases aligning to TRBD2. The CDR3 contains 14 residues. Per the germline V gene, CDR1 is SGHDN and CDR2 is FVKESK. Trimming at V came to 1 base and at J to 6 bases, leaving 4 bases not matched to a gene. CDR3 bases: TGTGCCAGCAGCCAAGTAGCGGGAGCGGGCGAGCAGTACTTC. It codes for CASSQVAGAGEQYF.

This clone was counted between two and nine times. This chain links TRBV7-9 with TRBJ2-1; 7 positions agree with TRBD1. The V gene's germline CDR1 is SEHNR and CDR2 FQNEAQ (reference sequence). This CDR3 is built from 15 residues. V shed 1 base and J 4 bases; nucleotides not matched to a gene: 4. CDR3 amino acids: CASSLGRGQYNEQFF. CDR3 DNA sequence: TGTGCCAGCAGCTTAGGCAGGGGACAGTACAATGAGCAGTTCTTC. The whole variable domain, filled in from reference TRBV7-9 and TRBJ2-1, reads DTGVSQNPRHKITKRGQNVTFRCDPISEHNRLYWYRQTLGQGPEFLTYFQNEAQLEKSRLLSDRFSAERPKGSFSTLEIQRTEQGDSAMYLCASSLGRGQYNEQFFGPGTRLTVL.

The chain has TRBV9 and TRBJ1-1; 11 nucleotides agree with TRBD1. The CDR3 sequence is 16 residues long. CDR1 is SGDLS, CDR2 YYNGEE, per germline. V trimming: 2 bases; J trimming: 6 bases; junction bases outside the gene matches: 9. CDR3 protein: CASSVRGGTGGSEAFF. The DNA for the CDR3 is TGTGCCAGCAGCGTCCGAGGGGGGACAGGGGGGTCTGAAGCTTTCTTT.

J is TRBJ2-7 and V is TRBV19; D might be TRBD2 (5 bases). Germline V gene lookup returns CDR1 LNHDA and CDR2 SQIVND (reference sequence). This CDR3 contains 13 residues. V lost 6 bases, J lost 10 bases, and 19 bases lay in between. The DNA of the CDR3 is TGTGCCAGTAGGAACAGAAGGGAGCTCTTACAGTACTTC. Translation: CASRNRRELLQYF.

V gene TRBV3-1 (or the pseudogene TRBV3-2) combines with J gene TRBJ1-1; the D is unclear. The CDR3 is 13 amino acids. Germline CDR1 and CDR2: LGHDT and YNNKEL (reference sequence). Trimming removed 4 bases at V and 0 bases at J, with 6 bases between. The CDR3 DNA reads as TGTGCCAGCAGCCCCGACCTGAACACTGAAGCTTTCTTT. It specifies CASSPDLNTEAFF.

This CDR3 reads CASSQGTGAGYEQYF. The DNA of the CDR3 is TGCGCCAGCAGCCAAGGGACAGGGGCCGGTTACGAGCAGTACTTC. This chain joins TRBV5-1 and TRBJ2-7; 10 bases align to TRBD1. Germline V gene sequence: CDR1 SGHRS, CDR2 YFSETQ. The V gene end was trimmed by 4 bases and the J gene end by 4 bases; junction bases not matched to a gene: 8. The CDR3 runs 15 residues.

The J gene is TRBJ2-3, the V gene TRBV29-1, with TRBD1 as a possible D gene (6 bases). Germline V CDR1 and CDR2: SQVTM, ANQGSEA. Trimming shortened V by 6 bases and J by 3 bases, and 10 bases separated the two germline ends. CDR3 length: 12 amino acids. The CDR3 nucleotides read TGCAGCGTCTCACAGGGTACAGATACGCAGTATTTT. It codes for CSVSQGTDTQYF.

The V and J genes are TRBV15 and TRBJ2-6; D is possibly TRBD2 (5 bases). CDR1 is LNHNV and CDR2 is YYDKDF in the germline V gene (reference sequence). V was trimmed by 0 bases and J by 2 bases, leaving 8 bases between them. This CDR3 is built from 16 residues. CDR3 sequence reads: CATSRDRETGANVLTF. The DNA for the CDR3 is TGTGCCACCAGCAGAGATAGGGAGACTGGGGCCAACGTCCTGACTTTC. The whole variable domain, filled in from reference TRBV15 and TRBJ2-6, reads DAMVIQNPRYQVTQFGKPVTLSCSQTLNHNVMYWYQQKSSQAPKLLFHYYDKDFNNEADTPDNFQSRRPNTSFCFLDIRSPGLGDTAMYLCATSRDRETGANVLTFGAGSRLTVL.

The chain joins TRBV5-8 to TRBJ2-7; D is uncertain. The CDR3 contains 11 residues. Looked up from germline, CDR1 is SGHTS and CDR2 is YDEGEE. V lost 4 bases to trimming and J lost 2 bases, with 4 bases between them. The CDR3 nucleotides read TGTGCCAGCAGCCCCACCTACGAGCAGTACTTC. Residues: CASSPTYEQYF.

This chain connects TRBV28 to TRBJ2-7; 15 nucleotides line up with TRBD2. CDR1 MDHEN and CDR2 SYDVKM come from the germline V gene. V shed 4 bases and J 6 bases; nucleotides not matched to a gene: 10. This CDR3 spans 17 amino acids. In nucleotides, the CDR3 is TGTGCCAGCAGTTCTACGGGACTAGCGGGAGGTCGCGGCGAGCAGTACTTC. Translating it yields CASSSTGLAGGRGEQYF. The whole variable domain, filled in from reference TRBV28 and TRBJ2-7, reads DVKVTQSSRYLVKRTGEKVFLECVQDMDHENMFWYRQDPGLGLRLIYFSYDVKMKEKGDIPEGYSVSREKKERFSLILESASTNQTSMYLCASSSTGLAGGRGEQYFGPGTRLTVT.

The chain recombines TRBV3-1 (or the pseudogene TRBV3-2) with TRBJ2-7; 12 nucleotides match TRBD2. This CDR3 region has 16 residues. Germline CDR1 is LGHDT and CDR2 is YNNKEL (reference sequence). The trim removed 1 base at V and 2 bases at J, leaving 3 bases unmatched. The CDR3 bases are TGTGCCAGCAGCCAAGGACTAGCGGGAGTCCCCTACGAGCAGTACTTC. Residues: CASSQGLAGVPYEQYF.

This chain uses TRBV15 with TRBJ2-1; 10 bases line up with TRBD2. The germline V gene has CDR1 LNHNV and CDR2 YYDKDF (reference sequence). J lost 3 bases, V lost 4 bases, and 12 bases had no gene match. The CDR3 is 18 amino acids. CDR3 in DNA: TGTGCCACCAGCACATCTCGGACTAGCGGTGATTTCTACAATGAGCAGTTCTTC. Amino acid sequence: CATSTSRTSGDFYNEQFF.

This clone was recorded once. V and J are TRBV19 and TRBJ2-7; TRBD2 might be the D (6 bases). V shed 4 bases and J shed 0 bases, with 13 bases lying between them. From germline, CDR1 is LNHDA and CDR2 SQIVND (reference sequence). This CDR3 has 15 amino acids. The CDR3 nucleotides read TGTGCCAGTAGTACCCGACTAGGCGGCTCCTACGAGCAGTACTTC. It codes for CASSTRLGGSYEQYF.

The chain combines TRBV2 with TRBJ2-1; the match to TRBD2 covers 7 bases. The germline V gene has CDR1 SNHLY and CDR2 FYNNEI. V was clipped by 6 bases and J by 8 bases; unmatched bases: 13. This CDR3 has 15 amino acids. CDR3 sequence reads: CASSPNLGAGDEQFF. In DNA form, the CDR3 reads TGTGCCAGCAGCCCAAACCTAGGGGCGGGGGATGAGCAGTTCTTC.

The J gene is TRBJ1-1, the V gene TRBV6-6, with D tentatively TRBD1 (5 bases). Looked up from germline, CDR1 is MNHNY and CDR2 is SVGAGI (reference sequence). V lost 7 bases, J lost 5 bases, and 17 bases lay in between. This CDR3 contains 14 residues. The chain's CDR3 is CASKTAGTPTEAFF. In DNA, the CDR3 is TGTGCCAGCAAGACGGCAGGGACCCCGACTGAAGCTTTCTTT.

V is TRBV21-1 and J is TRBJ2-1; TRBD2 is the table's D call and was not checked against the DNA. TRBV21-1 has pseudogene status. The CDR3 contains 21 residues. CDR3 region: CASSNLYDRGASGTSYNEQFF. As DNA, the CDR3 is TGTGCCAGCAGCAATTTGTACGACCGGGGGGCTAGCGGGACGTCCTACAATGAGCAGTTCTTC.

This clone was seen only a few times. The V gene is TRBV7-8, the J gene TRBJ2-2; no definite D call. The CDR3 covers 15 residues. The V gene's germline CDR1 is SGHVS and CDR2 FQNEAQ. Trimming shortened V by 3 bases and J by 2 bases, and 10 bases separated the two germline ends. CDR3 loop: CASSFVLANTGELFF. The CDR3 DNA reads TGTGCCAGCAGCTTTGTACTGGCTAACACCGGGGAGCTGTTTTTT. Together with reference TRBV7-8 and TRBJ2-2, the CDR3 gives the full variable domain: GAGVSQSPRYKVAKRGQDVALRCDPISGHVSLFWYQQALGQGPEFLTYFQNEAQLDKSGLPSDRFFAERPEGSVSTLKIQRTQQEDSAVYLCASSFVLANTGELFFGEGSRLTVL.

V usage is TRBV2 and J usage is TRBJ2-5; D gene uncertain. The CDR3 covers 12 residues. V gave up 6 bases and J gave up 9 bases, with 14 bases separating them. Germline V gene sequence: CDR1 SNHLY, CDR2 FYNNEI. The CDR3 sequence: CASRAESVAQYF. The CDR3 bases are TGTGCCAGCAGGGCTGAAAGTGTCGCCCAGTACTTC. Filled out from reference TRBV2 and TRBJ2-5, the complete variable domain reads EPEVTQTPSHQVTQMGQEVILRCVPISNHLYFYWYRQILGQKVEFLVSFYNNEISEKSEIFDDQFSVERPDGSNFTLKIRSTKLEDSAMYFCASRAESVAQYFGPGTRLLVL.

V and J are TRBV5-1 and TRBJ2-3; D may be TRBD1 (5 bases). The V gene lost 1 base and the J gene lost 0 bases, with 6 bases spanning the gap. CDR1 and CDR2 (germline): SGHRS, YFSETQ. This CDR3 is built from 14 residues. The CDR3 loop reads CASSLSGSTDTQYF. CDR3 coding DNA: TGCGCCAGCAGCTTGTCAGGGAGCACAGATACGCAGTATTTT.